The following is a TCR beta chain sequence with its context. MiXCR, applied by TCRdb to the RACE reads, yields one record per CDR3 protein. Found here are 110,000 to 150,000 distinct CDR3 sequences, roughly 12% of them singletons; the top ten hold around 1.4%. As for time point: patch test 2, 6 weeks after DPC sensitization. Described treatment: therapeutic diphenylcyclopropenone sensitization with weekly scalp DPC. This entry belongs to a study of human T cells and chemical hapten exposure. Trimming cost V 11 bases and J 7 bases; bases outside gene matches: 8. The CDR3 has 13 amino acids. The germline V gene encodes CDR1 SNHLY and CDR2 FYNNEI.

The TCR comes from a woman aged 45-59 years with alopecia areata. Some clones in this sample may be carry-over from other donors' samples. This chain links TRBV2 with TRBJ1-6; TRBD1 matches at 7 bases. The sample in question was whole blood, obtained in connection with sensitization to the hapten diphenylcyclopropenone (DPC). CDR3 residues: CAGTGTVNSPLHF. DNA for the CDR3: TGTGCCGGGACCGGGACAGTAAATTCACCCCTCCACTTT.